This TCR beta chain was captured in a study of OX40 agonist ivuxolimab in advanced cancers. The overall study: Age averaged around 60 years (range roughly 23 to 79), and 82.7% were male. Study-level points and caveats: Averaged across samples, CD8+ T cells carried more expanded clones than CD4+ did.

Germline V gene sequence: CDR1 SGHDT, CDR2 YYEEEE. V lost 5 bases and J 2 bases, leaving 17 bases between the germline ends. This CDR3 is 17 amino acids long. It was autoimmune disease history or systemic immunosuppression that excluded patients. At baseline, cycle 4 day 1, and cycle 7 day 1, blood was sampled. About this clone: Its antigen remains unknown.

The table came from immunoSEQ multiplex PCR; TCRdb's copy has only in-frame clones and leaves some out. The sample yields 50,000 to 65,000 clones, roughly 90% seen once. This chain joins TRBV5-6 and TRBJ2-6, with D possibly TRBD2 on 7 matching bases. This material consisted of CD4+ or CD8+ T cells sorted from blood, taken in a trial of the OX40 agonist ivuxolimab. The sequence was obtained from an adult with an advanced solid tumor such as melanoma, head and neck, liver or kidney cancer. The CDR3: CASRRGGSSAGANVLTF. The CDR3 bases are TGTGCCAGCAGAAGGGGGGGGAGCTCTGCTGGGGCCAACGTCCTGACTTTC.